A selection of T cell receptor beta chains follows, all from one sample in a study of shared clonotypes between healthy human individuals. TCRdb's copy holds only in-frame clones and misses some; the assay was immunoSEQ multiplex PCR. This table holds 2 million to 3 million clones, 93% found once. The specimen sequenced was naive CD4+ T cells from PBMCs. All receptors derive from a young man in good health. Some clones in this sample may be carry-over from other donors' samples. Each CDR3 is given with its conserved first and last residue. D genes are given only for firm matches. The size entry is marked missing in some rows and otherwise reads once, few, many or a size class.

j_call | v_call | clone_size | d_call | cdr3_aa | cdr3_nt
TRBJ2-7 | TRBV5-1 | - | - | CASSFQGPGKIYEQYF | TGCGCCAGCAGCTTTCAGGGCCCCGGCAAGATCTACGAGCAGTACTTC
TRBJ1-1 | TRBV9 | - | TRBD1 | CASSPRTGRSTEAFF | TGTGCCAGCAGCCCCCGGACAGGGCGAAGTACTGAAGCTTTCTTT
TRBJ1-5 | TRBV7-2 | few | - | CASSRRGAATQHF | TGTGCCAGCAGCAGGCGGGGGGCCGCGACCCAGCATTTT
TRBJ2-3 | TRBV4-2 | - | - | CASSQEGRTDTQYF | TGTGCCAGCAGCCAAGAGGGCCGCACAGATACGCAGTATTTT
TRBJ2-5 | TRBV11-1 | - | - | CASSLVLDETQYF | TGTGCCAGCAGCCTAGTCCTAGACGAGACCCAGTACTTC
TRBJ1-1 | TRBV28 | - | - | CASSSPGRGMNTEAFF | TGTGCCAGCAGTTCCCCAGGGCGGGGGATGAACACTGAAGCTTTCTTT
TRBJ2-2 | TRBV18 | - | - | CASSPPQGLNTGELFF | TGTGCCAGCTCACCACCGCAGGGACTGAACACCGGGGAGCTGTTTTTT
TRBJ1-5 | TRBV28 | - | TRBD1 | CASIQSLGTVSNQPQHF | TGTGCCAGCATTCAGTCGCTCGGGACAGTCAGCAATCAGCCCCAGCATTTT
TRBJ1-2 | TRBV28 | - | - | CASRVGEGNGYTF | TGTGCCAGCAGGGTAGGGGAGGGGAATGGCTACACCTTC
TRBJ1-3 | TRBV6-6 | - | - | CASSPQRRSGNTIYF | TGTGCCAGCAGTCCTCAGAGACGCTCTGGAAACACCATATATTTT
TRBJ1-4 | TRBV5-1 | - | TRBD1 | CASMPGQPSTNEKLFF | TGCGCCAGCATGCCGGGACAGCCGTCTACTAATGAAAAACTGTTTTTT
TRBJ1-5 | TRBV6-5 | - | - | CASSQGQRYQPQHF | TGTGCCAGCAGCCAAGGACAGCGTTATCAGCCCCAGCATTTT
TRBJ2-7 | TRBV28 | - | TRBD1 | CASSSAGTGGYEQYF | TGTGCCAGCAGTAGCGCCGGGACAGGGGGCTACGAGCAGTACTTC
TRBJ2-7 | TRBV5-1 | once | - | CASSLVGQAYEQYF | TGCGCCAGCAGCTTGGTAGGACAAGCCTACGAGCAGTACTTC
TRBJ2-3 | TRBV28 | - | TRBD2 | CASQSGTSGTGDTQYF | TGTGCCAGCCAATCCGGGACTAGCGGTACCGGAGATACGCAGTATTTT
TRBJ2-5 | TRBV5-1 | few | - | CASSLSSLGQETQYF | TGCGCCAGCAGCTTGTCATCGTTGGGGCAAGAGACCCAGTACTTC
TRBJ1-5 | TRBV18 | - | - | CASSTFQGSNQPQHF | TGTGCCAGCTCAACTTTCCAGGGTAGCAATCAGCCCCAGCATTTT
TRBJ1-2 | TRBV7-3 | once | TRBD1 | CASSPDRGGYGYTF | TGTGCCAGCAGCCCCGACAGGGGGGGCTATGGCTACACCTTC
TRBJ1-2 | TRBV10-3 | - | TRBD1 | CAISRTGDYGYTF | TGTGCCATCAGCCGGACAGGGGACTATGGCTACACCTTC
TRBJ2-1 | TRBV7-2 | - | - | CASSLVSATYNEQFF | TGTGCCAGCAGCTTAGTTTCAGCAACCTACAATGAGCAGTTCTTC
TRBJ1-3 | TRBV18 | - | TRBD1 | CASSPGTGRSGNTIYF | TGTGCCAGCTCCCCCGGGACAGGACGATCTGGAAACACCATATATTTT
TRBJ2-1 | TRBV7-3 | - | TRBD2 | CASSQTSGNYNEQFF | TGTGCCAGCAGCCAGACTAGCGGGAACTACAATGAGCAGTTCTTC
TRBJ2-7 | TRBV9 | - | - | CASSVASDSSYEQYF | TGTGCCAGCAGCGTAGCCTCGGACAGCTCCTACGAGCAGTACTTC
TRBJ2-2 | TRBV5-1 | - | TRBD2 | CASSLGTSGRSTGELFF | TGCGCCAGCAGCTTGGGGACTAGCGGGAGATCGACCGGGGAGCTGTTTTTT
TRBJ2-2 | TRBV9 | - | TRBD1 | CASSRRTGNTGELFF | TGTGCCAGCAGCAGACGGACAGGGAACACCGGGGAGCTGTTTTTT
TRBJ1-2 | TRBV6-6 | - | - | CASRRGVYGYTF | TGTGCCAGCAGGCGCGGGGTTTATGGCTACACCTTC
TRBJ1-2 | TRBV6-1 | - | TRBD1 | CASSEGISDRPIFNYGYTF | TGTGCCAGCAGTGAAGGAATTTCGGACAGGCCGATATTTAACTATGGCTACACCTTC
TRBJ2-5 | TRBV2 | once | TRBD2 | CASSPWTSGSGETQYF | TGTGCCAGCAGCCCGTGGACTAGCGGGAGCGGGGAGACCCAGTACTTC
TRBJ2-3 | TRBV5-1 | - | - | CASSFRSTDTQYF | TGCGCCAGCAGCTTTAGGAGCACAGATACGCAGTATTTT
TRBJ2-3 | TRBV14 | - | - | CASSQGRVELYTQYF | TGTGCCAGCAGCCAAGGTCGCGTTGAATTATATACGCAGTATTTT
TRBJ2-5 | TRBV29-1 | - | - | CSVEWANQETQYF | TGCAGCGTTGAATGGGCAAACCAAGAGACCCAGTACTTC
TRBJ2-3 | TRBV5-6 | - | - | CASTLGARSTDTQYF | TGTGCCAGCACCCTGGGGGCCAGAAGCACAGATACGCAGTATTTT
TRBJ2-2 | TRBV11-3 | - | - | CASSLRVSDGELFF | TGTGCCAGCAGCTTACGCGTAAGTGACGGGGAGCTGTTTTTT
TRBJ2-2 | TRBV30 | - | - | CAWSSGGELFF | TGTGCCTGGAGCTCCGGGGGGGAGCTGTTTTTT
TRBJ1-5 | TRBV19 | once | - | CASSIIVGGRNQPQHF | TGTGCCAGTAGTATAATCGTGGGCGGCCGCAATCAGCCCCAGCATTTT
TRBJ2-7 | TRBV12-5 | once | - | CASGLAGRYEQYF | TGTGCTAGTGGTTTGGCAGGGCGTTACGAGCAGTACTTC
TRBJ2-4 | TRBV5-1 | - | TRBD2 | CASSYGTSVNIQYF | TGCGCCAGCAGCTATGGGACTAGCGTAAACATTCAGTACTTC
TRBJ2-7 | TRBV10-3 | once | - | CAISERSEQYF | TGTGCCATCAGTGAGAGGAGTGAGCAGTACTTC
TRBJ1-1 | TRBV6-1 | - | - | CASRLDANTEAFF | TGTGCCAGCAGGCTTGATGCGAACACTGAAGCTTTCTTT
TRBJ2-1 | TRBV19 | - | - | CASSKQVRPKRPYNEQFF | TGTGCCAGTAGTAAGCAGGTGCGGCCGAAAAGACCCTACAATGAGCAGTTCTTC